One and the same sample provided the 16 T cell receptor beta chains below, sequenced in a study of T cells after yellow fever vaccination. TCRdb reprocessed the 5' RACE reads via MiXCR and lists one record per CDR3 protein. The table lists 200,000 to 300,000 distinct CDR3 sequences, about 7% of them singletons, with about 0.95% in the top ten. This material consisted of CD4+ T cells sorted from PBMCs, taken on the day of the yellow fever booster vaccination. All receptors come from a man aged 30-40 years who received the YFV17D yellow fever vaccine.

This clonotype was seen repeatedly, ten times or more. The chain joins TRBV24-1 to TRBJ2-1; TRBD1 might be the D (5 bases). This CDR3 is 13 amino acids long. Trimming pared 9 bases from V and 5 bases from J, leaving 13 bases between. In germline, CDR1 is KGHDR, CDR2 SFDVKD. The CDR3 protein is CATGKLDNNEQFF. The CDR3 coding sequence is TGTGCCACCGGGAAACTGGACAACAATGAGCAGTTCTTC.

The sample holds many counts of this clonotype. The genes are TRBV20-1 and TRBJ2-6; D uncertain. CDR1 and CDR2 (germline): DFQATT, SNEGSKA (reference sequence). This CDR3 region has 14 residues. The V end lost 2 bases, the J end lost 1 base, and 6 bases lay between the germline ends. The CDR3 sequence is CSARPTSGANVLTF. The CDR3 coding sequence is TGCAGTGCTAGACCCACGTCTGGGGCCAACGTCCTGACTTTC.

The V and J genes are TRBV5-4 and TRBJ2-3, with 7 bases identical to TRBD1. Trimming removed 4 bases from V and 6 bases from J; junction bases left unmatched: 8. CDR3 length equals 14 residues. Germline CDR1 is SGHNT and CDR2 is YYREEE (reference sequence). CDR3 sequence (DNA): TGTGCCAGCAGCGGCCGGGACAGTAGCGATACGCAGTATTTT. Amino acids: CASSGRDSSDTQYF.

As to this clonotype: A read error is possible here, since a much larger clone lies one base away. The rearrangement uses TRBV12-3 or TRBV12-4 and TRBJ2-2; 7 bases agree with TRBD1. The CDR3 is 15 residues long. V lost 3 bases to trimming and J lost 0 bases; unmatched junction nucleotides: 1. CDR3 bases: TGTGCCAGCAGTTTGACAGGGTCGAACACCGGGGAGCTGTTTTTT. Its translation is CASSLTGSNTGELFF.

The V and J genes are TRBV11-2 and TRBJ2-2, with TRBD2 matching over 8 bases. CDR1 and CDR2 from the germline V gene are SGHAT and FQNNGV. Trimming removed 1 base from V and 6 bases from J; junction bases left unmatched: 7. This CDR3 has 16 residues. The CDR3: CASSLGAGVSAGELFF. The CDR3 coding sequence is TGTGCCAGCAGCTTAGGAGCGGGAGTCAGTGCCGGGGAGCTGTTTTTT. The whole variable domain, filled in from reference TRBV11-2 and TRBJ2-2, reads EAGVAQSPRYKIIEKRQSVAFWCNPISGHATLYWYQQILGQGPKLLIQFQNNGVVDDSQLPKDRFSAERLKGVDSTLKIQPAKLEDSAVYLCASSLGAGVSAGELFFGEGSRLTVL.

The chain combines TRBV29-1 with TRBJ2-1; the D is unclear. There are 12 residues in the CDR3. The germline V gene has CDR1 SQVTM and CDR2 ANQGSEA. With 3 bases removed from V and 6 bases from J, the gap between germline ends came to 9 bases. Here the CDR3 DNA reads TGCAGCGTTGACAGGCCTTCCAATGAGCAGTTCTTC. Residues: CSVDRPSNEQFF.

There are a few counts of this clonotype. The rearrangement links TRBV5-4 to TRBJ2-2; D not resolved. This CDR3 comprises 13 residues. Germline CDR1 and CDR2: SGHNT and YYREEE (reference sequence). The ends were cut back, 0 bases at V and 4 bases at J, with 4 bases in the middle. This CDR3 reads CASSLEITGELFF. The CDR3 nucleotides read TGTGCCAGCAGCTTGGAAATCACCGGGGAGCTGTTTTTT.

This clonotype has at least ten counts. The gene calls are TRBV25-1 and TRBJ2-7, with 9 bases matching TRBD2. The germline CDR1 and CDR2 sequences are MGHDK and SYGVNS. V dropped 4 bases and J dropped 7; count of bases not matched to a gene: 11. This CDR3 spans 15 amino acids. The CDR3 sequence is CASSAAGGRPWEQYF. CDR3 nucleotide sequence: TGTGCCAGCAGTGCCGCGGGAGGGCGGCCGTGGGAGCAGTACTTC.

This clonotype was counted many times. A read error may account for a junction end that differs from germline. V is TRBV7-7 and J is TRBJ2-2, with TRBD2 matching over 9 bases. The CDR3 runs 15 residues. Germline V CDR1 and CDR2: SSHAT, FNYEAQ (reference sequence). The CDR3 loop reads CASSLGGRAVGELFF. The CDR3 DNA reads TGTGCTAGCAGCTTAGGCGGGAGGGCTGTCGGGGAGCTGTTTTTT.

This clonotype was counted a few times. The chain has TRBV5-5 and TRBJ1-5; the D gene is possibly TRBD1 (6 bases). The CDR3 loop spans 15 amino acids. V shed 2 bases and J shed 7 bases, with 16 bases lying between them. Germline values: CDR1 SGHKS, CDR2 YYEKEE (reference sequence). The CDR3 loop reads CASSFSGALRQPQHF. The CDR3 nucleotides are TGTGCCAGCAGCTTCTCAGGGGCGCTTAGGCAGCCCCAGCATTTT.

The table lists this clonotype with many counts. The rearrangement links TRBV9 to TRBJ1-6; 10 nucleotides align to TRBD1. The germline V gene has CDR1 SGDLS and CDR2 YYNGEE. V lost 2 bases, J lost 6 bases, and 2 bases stayed unmatched. This CDR3 has 15 residues. Here the CDR3 reads CASSVDRGRNSPLHF. CDR3 sequence (DNA): TGTGCCAGCAGCGTCGACAGGGGGCGTAATTCACCCCTCCACTTT.

This clonotype was detected many times. This chain uses TRBV12-3 or TRBV12-4 with TRBJ2-7; no reliable D call. This CDR3 has 17 amino acids. V shed 2 bases and J shed 2 bases, with 19 bases lying between them. DNA of the CDR3: TGTGCCAGCAGTTTACGGCTAAATAGCCGAGACGCCTACGAGCAGTACTTC. As protein: CASSLRLNSRDAYEQYF.

The chain has TRBV2 and TRBJ1-2; 9 bases are shared with TRBD1. The CDR3 covers 15 residues. The V and J ends lost 6 bases and 7 bases, in that order; junction bases with no gene match: 12. Germline V CDR1 and CDR2: SNHLY, FYNNEI. The CDR3 DNA sequence: TGTGCCAGCAGGGGGACAGGGAATTTAGTTGCTGGCTACACCTTC. Protein: CASRGTGNLVAGYTF. The whole variable domain, filled in from reference TRBV2 and TRBJ1-2, reads EPEVTQTPSHQVTQMGQEVILRCVPISNHLYFYWYRQILGQKVEFLVSFYNNEISEKSEIFDDQFSVERPDGSNFTLKIRSTKLEDSAMYFCASRGTGNLVAGYTFGSGTRLTVV.

The chain is built from TRBV6-2 or TRBV6-3 and TRBJ2-7; D is perhaps TRBD2 (6 bases). The CDR3 has 18 amino acids. Deletions cut 0 bases from V and 3 bases from J, with 21 bases between. Per germline, CDR1 MNHEY and CDR2 SVGEGT. The CDR3 DNA reads as TGTGCCAGCAGTTACTCGGGGGTAAGGGGAGGAAACCTCTACGAGCAGTACTTC. Its protein product is CASSYSGVRGGNLYEQYF.

Many counts were recorded for this clonotype. The rearrangement joins TRBV27 to TRBJ2-4; D tentatively reads TRBD1 or TRBD2 (5 bases each). This CDR3 comprises 14 residues. Looked up from germline, CDR1 is MNHEY and CDR2 is SMNVEV (reference sequence). With 6 bases removed from V and 6 bases from J, the gap between germline ends came to 15 bases. The CDR3 sequence: CASSPGTRGNIQYF. The CDR3 nucleotides are TGTGCCAGCAGCCCTGGGACGCGTGGAAACATTCAGTACTTC.

This clonotype was found a few times. The rearrangement joins TRBV6-2 or TRBV6-3 to TRBJ2-7; 8 nucleotides agree with TRBD1. After removal of 6 bases from V and 4 bases from J, the junction contained 2 bases not matched to a gene. This CDR3 is built from 12 residues. The germline V gene has CDR1 MNHEY and CDR2 SVGEGT. The CDR3 loop is CASRDRDYEQYF. The CDR3 DNA is TGTGCCAGCAGGGACAGGGATTACGAGCAGTACTTC.